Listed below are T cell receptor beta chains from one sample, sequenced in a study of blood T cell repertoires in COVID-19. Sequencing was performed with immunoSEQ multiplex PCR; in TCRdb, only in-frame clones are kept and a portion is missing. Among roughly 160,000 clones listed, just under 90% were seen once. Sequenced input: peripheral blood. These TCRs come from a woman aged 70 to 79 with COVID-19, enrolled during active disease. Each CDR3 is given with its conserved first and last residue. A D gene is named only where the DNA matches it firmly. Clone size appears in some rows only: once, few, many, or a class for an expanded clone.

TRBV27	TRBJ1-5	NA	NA	CASGPPRGNQPQHF	TGTGCCAGCGGGCCCCCGAGAGGGAATCAGCCCCAGCATTTT
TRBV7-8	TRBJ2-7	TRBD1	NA	CASSLARTGTYEQYF	TGTGCCAGCAGCTTAGCCCGGACAGGGACCTACGAGCAGTACTTC
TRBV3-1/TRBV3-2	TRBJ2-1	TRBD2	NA	CASSQDRSGGGEQFF	TGTGCCAGCAGCCAAGATCGGAGCGGGGGAGGGGAGCAGTTCTTC
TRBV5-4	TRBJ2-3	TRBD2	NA	CASSRGIAGGITDTQYF	TGTGCCAGCAGCCGCGGAATAGCGGGGGGGATAACAGATACGCAGTATTTT
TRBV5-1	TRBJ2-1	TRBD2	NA	CASSKGLAGGPSSYNEQFF	TGCGCCAGCAGCAAGGGACTAGCGGGGGGACCTAGCTCCTACAATGAGCAGTTCTTC
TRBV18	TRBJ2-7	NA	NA	CASSPPSGSYEQYF	TGTGCCAGCTCACCACCGTCAGGATCCTACGAGCAGTACTTC
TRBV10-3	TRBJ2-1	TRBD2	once	CAISNLAGGVDEQFF	TGTGCCATCAGTAACCTAGCGGGGGGGGTCGATGAGCAGTTCTTC
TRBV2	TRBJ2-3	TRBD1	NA	CASTQQGSILTDTQYF	TGTGCCAGCACGCAACAGGGGAGTATATTGACAGATACGCAGTATTTT
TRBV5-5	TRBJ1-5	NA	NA	CASSLRGANQPQHF	TGTGCCAGCAGCTTGCGGGGAGCCAATCAGCCCCAGCATTTT
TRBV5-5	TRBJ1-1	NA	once	CASSQITNTEAFF	TGTGCCAGCAGTCAGATAACGAACACTGAAGCTTTCTTT
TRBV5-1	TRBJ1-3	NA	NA	CASSLWGDGNTIYF	TGCGCCAGCAGCTTGTGGGGGGATGGAAACACCATATATTTT
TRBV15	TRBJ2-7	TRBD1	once	CATSRRTGPYEQYF	TGTGCCACCAGCAGGAGGACAGGTCCGTACGAGCAGTACTTC
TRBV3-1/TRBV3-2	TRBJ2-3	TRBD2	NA	CASSYESRGGRDTQYF	TGTGCCAGCAGCTACGAGTCGCGGGGGGGTAGAGATACGCAGTATTTT
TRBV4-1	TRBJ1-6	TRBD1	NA	CASSQDTARGDNSPLHF	TGCGCCAGCAGCCAAGATACAGCCAGGGGGGATAATTCACCCCTCCACTTT
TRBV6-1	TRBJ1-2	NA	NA	CASSERGTYGYTF	TGTGCCAGCAGTGAAAGAGGAACCTATGGCTACACCTTC
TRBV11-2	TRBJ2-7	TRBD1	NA	CASSLGTGVVEQYF	TGTGCCAGCAGCTTAGGGACAGGTGTTGTCGAGCAGTACTTC
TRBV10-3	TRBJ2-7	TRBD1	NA	CAISESRGRAEQYF	TGTGCCATCAGTGAGTCCAGGGGGCGCGCCGAGCAGTACTTC
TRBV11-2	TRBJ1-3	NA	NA	CASSSKLSSGNTIYF	TGTGCCAGCAGCTCGAAATTGAGCTCTGGAAACACCATATATTTT
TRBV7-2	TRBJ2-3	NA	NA	CASSLDGQTTDTQYF	TGTGCCAGCAGCTTAGATGGTCAGACTACAGATACGCAGTATTTT
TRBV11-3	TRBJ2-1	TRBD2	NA	CASSLGSGSGGAYNEQFF	TGTGCCAGCAGCTTAGGTTCGGGGTCCGGGGGGGCCTACAATGAGCAGTTCTTC
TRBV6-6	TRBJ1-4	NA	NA	CASSYPGGRRELFF	TGTGCCAGCAGTTACCCGGGGGGGAGAAGGGAACTGTTTTTT
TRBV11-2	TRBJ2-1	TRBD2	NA	CASSLGLAGGPWFF	TGTGCCAGCAGCTTAGGCCTAGCGGGGGGGCCTTGGTTCTTC
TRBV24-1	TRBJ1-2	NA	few	CATSDAWEGEDGYTF	TGTGCCACCAGTGACGCTTGGGAGGGAGAGGATGGCTACACCTTC
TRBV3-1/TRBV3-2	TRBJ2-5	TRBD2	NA	CASSQKRAGGQETQYF	TGTGCCAGCAGCCAAAAACGAGCGGGGGGTCAAGAGACCCAGTACTTC
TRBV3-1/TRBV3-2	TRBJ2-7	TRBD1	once	CASSQPGQEWVGQYF	TGTGCCAGCAGCCAACCCGGACAGGAATGGGTCGGGCAGTACTTC
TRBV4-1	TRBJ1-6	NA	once	CASSQDTGRDTYNSPLHF	TGCGCCAGCAGCCAAGACACAGGCCGCGACACCTATAATTCACCCCTCCACTTT
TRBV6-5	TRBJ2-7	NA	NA	CASSRDKGNEQYF	TGTGCCAGCAGCCGGGACAAAGGGAACGAGCAGTACTTC
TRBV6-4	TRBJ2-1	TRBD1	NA	CASSVDRDNEQFF	TGTGCCAGCAGTGTAGACAGGGACAATGAGCAGTTCTTC
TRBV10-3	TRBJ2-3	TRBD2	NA	CAISEPPGLAGGRGDTQYF	TGTGCCATCAGTGAGCCCCCGGGACTAGCGGGGGGGCGGGGAGATACGCAGTATTTT
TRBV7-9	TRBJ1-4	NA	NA	CASSPGMNNEKLFF	TGTGCCAGCAGCCCCGGGATGAATAATGAAAAACTGTTTTTT
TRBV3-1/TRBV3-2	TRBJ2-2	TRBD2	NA	CASSPGLASTGELFF	TGTGCCAGCAGCCCGGGACTAGCGAGCACCGGGGAGCTGTTTTTT
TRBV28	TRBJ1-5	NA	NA	CASSLRGGQPQHF	TGTGCCAGCAGTTTACGCGGTGGTCAGCCCCAGCATTTT
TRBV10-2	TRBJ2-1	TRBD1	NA	CASSEQGGLEQFF	TGCGCCAGCAGTGAGCAAGGGGGCCTGGAGCAGTTCTTC
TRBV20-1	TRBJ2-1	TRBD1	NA	CSASSDRDYNEQFF	TGCAGTGCTAGTTCGGACAGGGATTACAATGAGCAGTTCTTC
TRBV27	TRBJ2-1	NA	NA	CASSPPGRRGRDEQFF	TGTGCCAGCAGTCCCCCAGGGCGGCGGGGTAGGGATGAGCAGTTCTTC
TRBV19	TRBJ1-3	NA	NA	CASLMTDSGNTIYF	TGTGCCAGTCTAATGACAGACTCTGGAAACACCATATATTTT
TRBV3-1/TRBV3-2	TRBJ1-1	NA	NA	CASSQSGLLNTEAFF	TGTGCCAGCAGCCAATCCGGGTTACTGAACACTGAAGCTTTCTTT
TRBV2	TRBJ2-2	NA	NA	CASKSSVNTGELFF	TGTGCCAGCAAGAGTAGCGTGAACACCGGGGAGCTGTTTTTT
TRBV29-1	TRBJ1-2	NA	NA	CSVEAPRDYGYTF	TGCAGCGTTGAAGCTCCCAGGGACTATGGCTACACCTTC
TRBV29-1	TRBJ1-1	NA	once	CSVGTVEAFF	TGCAGCGTTGGAACGGTAGAAGCTTTCTTT
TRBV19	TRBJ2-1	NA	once	CASSIYGNNEQFF	TGTGCCAGTAGTATTTACGGTAACAATGAGCAGTTCTTC
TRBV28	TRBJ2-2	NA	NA	CASVRSGKYTGELFF	TGTGCCAGCGTGAGGTCAGGGAAGTACACCGGGGAGCTGTTTTTT
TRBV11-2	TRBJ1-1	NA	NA	CASSLGRVSEAFF	TGTGCCAGCAGCTTAGGGAGAGTCTCTGAAGCTTTCTTT
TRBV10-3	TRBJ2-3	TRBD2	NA	CAIKSAGGLEDTQYF	TGTGCCATCAAGTCGGCGGGGGGGCTCGAAGATACGCAGTATTTT
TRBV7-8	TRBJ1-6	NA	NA	CASSSRTVNSPLHF	TGTGCCAGCAGCTCACGGACAGTTAATTCACCCCTCCACTTT
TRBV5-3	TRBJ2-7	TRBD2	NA	CARSFWRGRQYF	TGTGCCAGAAGCTTTTGGCGGGGGAGGCAGTACTTC
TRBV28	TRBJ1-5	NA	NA	CASSPPYSNQPQHF	TGTGCCAGCAGTCCCCCGTATAGCAATCAGCCCCAGCATTTT
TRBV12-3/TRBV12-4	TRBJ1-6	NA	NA	CASSPHGSPLHF	TGTGCCAGCAGTCCCCACGGGTCACCCCTCCACTTT
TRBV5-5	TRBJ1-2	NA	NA	CASSFYLTENYGYTF	TGTGCCAGCAGCTTCTACTTGACAGAGAACTATGGCTACACCTTC
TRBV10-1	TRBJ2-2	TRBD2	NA	CATTSQGTSLIGELFF	TGCGCCACCACGTCCCAGGGGACTAGTTTAATCGGGGAGCTGTTTTTT